Below, 2 T cell receptor beta chains from the same sample are listed, as sequenced in a study of regulatory T cells in long-lasting Graves disease. Time point defined: newly diagnosed GD, antithyroid drugs for less than 3 months. PBMCs were the source of the RNA used for TCR sequencing. Building of the TCR beta libraries involved iRepertoire HTBI primers and Arm-PCR of CDR3 regions. TCRdb reprocessed the multiplex PCR reads via MiXCR and lists one record per CDR3 protein. The repertoire holds 400,000 to 500,000 distinct CDR3 sequences, with 11% to 15% as singletons. These data are also associated with another study on T cells in Graves' hyperthyroidism and ophthalmopathy.

Specimen: peripheral blood mononuclear cells (PBMCs), collected at new diagnosis, from a patient treated with antithyroid drugs. These receptors came from a woman in her fifties or sixties with Graves disease.

In this sample, this clonotype turned up a few times. The chain couples TRBV9 to TRBJ1-1, with D unresolved. This CDR3 region has 13 residues. Trimming cost V 0 bases and J 7 bases, with 10 bases left between them. Per the germline V gene, CDR1 is SGDLS and CDR2 is YYNGEE. The CDR3 region has the DNA TGTGCCAGCAGCGTAGCAGATCGGGGTGAAGCTTTCTTT. This sequence encodes CASSVADRGEAFF.

To note about this clonotype: A much more abundant neighbour one base away suggests this may be a read error. The rearrangement links TRBV6-2 or TRBV6-3 to TRBJ2-7; 8 positions match TRBD2. The last part of the DNA fits TRBJ2-1 better; the J call may be wrong. CDR3 length: 15 amino acids. Per the germline V gene, CDR1 is MNHEY and CDR2 is SVGEGT. The CDR3 nucleotides read TGTGCCAGCAGTTACGAGGTAGCGGGGCCCTACGAGCAGTTCTTC. It specifies CASSYEVAGPYEQFF.